Shown below are 19 T cell receptor beta chains from a single sample sequenced in a study of neurological immune-mediated disorders. TCRdb re-called the 5' RACE reads with MiXCR, one entry per CDR3 protein. Of 49,000 or so distinct CDR3 sequences in the sample, 16% are singletons; the top ten hold 4% to 4.5%. Sequenced: PBMCs. Every receptor here comes from a man in his sixties in good health.

This clonotype was seen repeatedly, ten times or more. V and J are TRBV20-1 and TRBJ2-7; 9 nucleotides line up with TRBD2. The ends lost 4 bases at V and 2 bases at J; junction bases unmatched: 3. Germline V CDR1 and CDR2: DFQATT, SNEGSKA (reference sequence). The CDR3 extends over 13 amino acids. The CDR3 loop is CSAMTSGTYEQYF. The CDR3 DNA follows: TGCAGTGCTATGACTAGCGGTACCTACGAGCAGTACTTC.

The sample holds many counts of this clonotype. This chain connects TRBV19 to TRBJ1-1; D unclear. This CDR3 contains 12 residues. V was shortened by 8 bases and J by 5 bases, with 12 bases between the two germline ends. In germline, CDR1 is LNHDA, CDR2 SQIVND (reference sequence). CDR3 protein: CASRGLGTEAFF. DNA for the CDR3: TGTGCCAGTCGGGGTTTGGGGACTGAAGCTTTCTTT.

This clonotype was detected many times. CDR3 sequence (DNA): TGTGCCAGCAGTTTATCACTCCATCGGCAGTTCTTC. Translating it yields CASSLSLHRQFF. The chain uses TRBV28 and TRBJ2-1; D gene ambiguous. This CDR3 region has 12 residues. Looked up from germline, CDR1 is MDHEN and CDR2 is SYDVKM. V dropped 1 base and J dropped 12 bases, with 10 bases sitting between them.

This clonotype appeared many times. V and J are TRBV4-2 and TRBJ2-1; no definite D call. CDR1 is LGHNA and CDR2 is YNFKEQ in the germline V gene. There are 14 residues in the CDR3. V gave up 2 bases and J gave up 0 bases, with 5 bases separating them. This chain's CDR3 is CASSQILSYNEQFF. CDR3 in DNA: TGTGCCAGCAGCCAAATCCTCTCCTACAATGAGCAGTTCTTC.

The rearrangement links TRBV6-1 to TRBJ1-4; D call uncertain. V was shortened by 7 bases and J by 7 bases, with 16 bases between the two germline ends. The CDR3 runs 14 residues. Germline CDR1 reads MNHNS; CDR2 reads SASEGT. CDR3 sequence (DNA): TGTGCCAGCACGGAGGACCGGGAGGTTGAAAAACTGTTTTTT. Translated, it gives CASTEDREVEKLFF.

This clonotype was detected many times. This sequence joins TRBV6-2 or TRBV6-3 and TRBJ2-1, with unresolved D. V was cut by 2 bases and J by 11 bases, with 10 bases left in between. Germline CDR1 MNHEY, CDR2 SVGEGT. This CDR3 comprises 12 residues. The CDR3 DNA is TGTGCCAGCAGTTACGGAAACGGGCAGCAGTTCTTC. This sequence encodes CASSYGNGQQFF.

This clonotype has more than one count but fewer than ten. The chain links TRBV28 to TRBJ2-3; D is ambiguous. CDR3 length: 15 amino acids. Between the trimmed V and J ends, which lost 6 bases and 4 bases, there was a span of 17 bases. Looked up from germline, CDR1 is MDHEN and CDR2 is SYDVKM. CDR3 amino acids: CASSLGARRPDTQYF. CDR3 in DNA: TGTGCCAGCAGCCTCGGTGCACGGCGACCAGATACGCAGTATTTT.

This clonotype was recorded at least ten times. The chain uses TRBV5-1 and TRBJ1-2, with 7 positions matching TRBD1. The CDR3 length is 16 residues. The germline gives CDR1 SGHRS, CDR2 YFSETQ. V lost 0 bases, J lost 4 bases, and 9 bases stayed unmatched. The DNA for the CDR3 is TGCGCCAGCAGCTTGGATGACAGGGCCTTCGCCTATGGCTACACCTTC. This encodes CASSLDDRAFAYGYTF.

This clonotype is medium-sized within its sample. The chain recombines TRBV10-3 with TRBJ2-1; perhaps TRBD1 as D (5 bases). V dropped 0 bases and J dropped 6 bases, with 12 bases sitting between them. Germline V gives CDR1 ENHRY, CDR2 SYGVKD. This CDR3 spans 15 amino acids. The CDR3 reads CAISESPPGFNEQFF. CDR3 nucleotide sequence: TGTGCCATCAGTGAGTCCCCACCAGGGTTCAATGAGCAGTTCTTC.

This clonotype was seen ten or more times. CDR3 protein: CASSLVQGREEKLFF. DNA of the CDR3: TGTGCCAGCAGCTTGGTCCAGGGGAGAGAAGAAAAACTGTTTTTT. This chain joins TRBV5-4 and TRBJ1-4; possibly TRBD1 for D (6 bases). Germline values: CDR1 SGHNT, CDR2 YYREEE (reference sequence). The CDR3 is 15 residues long. Trimming pared 0 bases from V and 8 bases from J, leaving 14 bases between.

This clonotype showed up just a few times. A read error may explain this, as a much larger clone is one base away. The chain couples TRBV6-5 to TRBJ2-1; D might be TRBD2 (5 bases). Germline-derived CDR1 and CDR2 are MNHEY and SVGAGI. The germline V and J ends were trimmed by 5 bases and 5 bases, with 13 bases remaining between them. The CDR3 has 14 residues. The CDR3 loop is CASSPHQRNNEQFF. CDR3 nucleotide sequence: TGTGCCAGCAGTCCCCACCAGCGGAACAATGAGCAGTTCTTC.

This sequence joins TRBV29-1 and TRBJ2-7, with D maybe TRBD1 (6 bases). The V gene's germline CDR1 is SQVTM and CDR2 ANQGSEA. Trimming pared 5 bases from V and 0 bases from J, leaving 11 bases between. The CDR3 runs 13 residues. The CDR3 DNA follows: TGCAGCGTTAGACAGGAGAGCTCCTACGAGCAGTACTTC. Translated, it gives CSVRQESSYEQYF.

This clonotype was observed at least ten times. The V and J genes are TRBV5-1 and TRBJ2-3; perhaps TRBD2 as D (5 bases). V shed 0 bases and J shed 3 bases, with 8 bases lying between them. The germline CDR1 and CDR2 sequences are SGHRS and YFSETQ. CDR3 size: 14 residues. CDR3 amino acids: CASSLDPGTDTQYF. CDR3 sequence (DNA): TGCGCCAGCAGCTTGGACCCGGGAACAGATACGCAGTATTTT.

This clonotype was detected ten times or more. Possible read error: a much larger clone is one base away. This chain links TRBV29-1 with TRBJ2-3; D not certain. Looked up from germline, CDR1 is SQVTM and CDR2 is ANQGSEA. This CDR3 region has 13 residues. CDR3 in amino acids: CSIDVLSTDTQYF. In DNA form, the CDR3 reads TGCAGCATTGATGTTCTCAGCACAGATACGCAGTATTTT.

In this sample, this clonotype turned up a few times. The rearrangement uses TRBV5-6 and TRBJ2-7; D unresolved. Trimming pared 0 bases from V and 2 bases from J, leaving 9 bases between. Germline V gives CDR1 SGHDT, CDR2 YYEEEE. The CDR3 extends over 14 amino acids. The CDR3 region is CASSLGRITYEQYF. The CDR3 nucleotides read TGTGCCAGCAGCTTGGGGCGGATTACCTACGAGCAGTACTTC. Filled out from reference TRBV5-6 and TRBJ2-7, the complete variable domain reads DAGVTQSPTHLIKTRGQQVTLRCSPKSGHDTVSWYQQALGQGPQFIFQYYEEEERQRGNFPDRFSGHQFPNYSSELNVNALLLGDSALYLCASSLGRITYEQYFGPGTRLTVT.

This clonotype was counted ten times or more. At one boundary the junction diverges from the germline segment, which might be a read error. The chain has TRBV20-1 and TRBJ2-7, with D perhaps assigned TRBD1 or TRBD2 (6 bases each). The germline gives CDR1 DFQATT, CDR2 SNEGSKA (reference sequence). The CDR3 covers 14 residues. The CDR3 DNA follows: TGCAGTGCTAGAGATCCGTGGGGGGCCTACGAGCGGTACTTC. Translated, it gives CSARDPWGAYERYF.

The genes are TRBV10-1 and TRBJ2-3; D gene ambiguous. CDR1 is WNHNN and CDR2 is SYGVQD in the germline V gene (reference sequence). V lost 0 bases, J lost 4 bases, and 14 bases lay in between. This CDR3 is 16 amino acids long. DNA for the CDR3: TGCGCCAGCAGTGAGTCGGGCCTAGGTCAGTCAGATACGCAGTATTTT. Its translation is CASSESGLGQSDTQYF.

In this sample, this clonotype turned up many times. The rearrangement joins TRBV7-2 to TRBJ2-1, with 8 bases identical to TRBD2. Germline V gene lookup returns CDR1 SGHTA and CDR2 FQGNSA. After removal of 3 bases from V and 6 bases from J, the junction contained 4 bases not matched to a gene. The CDR3 runs to 14 residues. The CDR3 loop is CASSFSGTSNEQFF. Written as DNA, the CDR3 is TGTGCCAGCAGCTTCTCCGGGACTAGCAATGAGCAGTTCTTC. Using reference TRBV7-2 and TRBJ2-1 for the parts outside the CDR3, the full variable domain is GAGVSQSPSNKVTEKGKDVELRCDPISGHTALYWYRQSLGQGLEFLIYFQGNSAPDKSGLPSDRFSAERTGGSVSTLTIQRTQQEDSAVYLCASSFSGTSNEQFFGPGTRLTVL.

This clonotype was seen at least ten times. V usage is TRBV18 and J usage is TRBJ2-3; 8 bases agree with TRBD1. Germline V gene sequence: CDR1 KGHSH, CDR2 LQKENI. The CDR3 totals 14 residues. V was clipped by 3 bases and J by 6 bases; unmatched bases: 5. The CDR3 loop reads CASSPAGGEDTQYF. The CDR3 coding sequence is TGTGCCAGCTCACCCGCAGGGGGCGAGGATACGCAGTATTTT.